These 3 T cell receptor beta chains were sequenced from one sample in a study of blood T cell repertoires in COVID-19. Libraries were prepared by immunoSEQ multiplex PCR; TCRdb keeps only in-frame clonotypes and omits some of them. The sample has 25,000 to 35,000 clones; more than 75% are singletons. The sample taken for sequencing was peripheral blood. These receptor sequences come from a human donor in a cohort sampled during active COVID-19. The donor label of this sample is uncertain.

This chain uses TRBV24-1 with TRBJ2-1, with 7 positions matching TRBD2. Unmatched junction bases numbered 6, after V lost 5 bases and J lost 0 bases. The germline CDR1 and CDR2 sequences are KGHDR and SFDVKD. The CDR3 length is 16 residues. In DNA, the CDR3 is TGTGCCACCAGTGGTACGACTAGCAGCTCCTACAATGAGCAGTTCTTC. Protein sequence: CATSGTTSSSYNEQFF.

The chain carries TRBV19 and TRBJ2-7; 11 bases line up with TRBD1. There are 14 residues in the CDR3. Trimming took 6 bases from V and 1 from J; bases not matched to a gene: 2. In germline, CDR1 is LNHDA, CDR2 SQIVND (reference sequence). In DNA form, the CDR3 reads TGTGCCAGTAGGGGGACAGGGGGATCCTACGAGCAGTACTTC. Translation gives CASRGTGGSYEQYF.

The rearrangement uses TRBV5-4 and TRBJ1-1, with TRBD1 identical over 8 bases. Germline lookup yields CDR1 SGHNT and CDR2 YYREEE (reference sequence). After removal of 2 bases from V and 1 base from J, the junction contained 4 bases not matched to a gene. The CDR3 has 15 amino acids. The CDR3 DNA reads TGTGCCAGCAGCTTCCCGACAGGGGAGAACACTGAAGCTTTCTTT. Protein: CASSFPTGENTEAFF.